Reported below is one T cell receptor beta chain. Its antigen is still unknown. V shed 4 bases and J shed 7 bases, with 14 bases lying between them. Germline CDR1 and CDR2: MGHDK and SYGVNS. CDR3 length: 14 amino acids. The data originate from a study of CD8+ T cells in alopecia areata. Extracted RNA was reverse transcribed into cDNA, the sequencing template. TCRdb keeps only in-frame clones here, not all; method: immunoSEQ multiplex PCR. The sample gives 70,000 or so clones, 50% to 75% of which show up once; approximately 19% is in the top ten. General study results and limits: Relative to normal scalp, lesional scalp, especially alopecia totalis/universalis, showed higher clonality. TCR sharing was clearer in mice than between patients, perhaps partly owing to patient HLA diversity.

Specimen: CD8+ T cells sorted from blood, collected at week 0. The TCR sequence derives from a human donor with alopecia areata. This chain joins TRBV25-1 and TRBJ2-4; D may be TRBD1 or TRBD2 (5 bases each). The CDR3 region is CASSGGRLRNIQYF. CDR3 nucleotide sequence: TGTGCCAGCAGTGGGGGACGCCTAAGGAACATTCAGTACTTC.